The clone carrying this T cell receptor beta chain was detected only a few times. Its antigen remains unknown. This CDR3 contains 11 residues. Germline V gives CDR1 ENHRY, CDR2 SYGVKD. Trimming took off 10 bases at V and 4 bases at J, with 11 bases between the two ends. TCRdb processed the 5' RACE reads anew with MiXCR; each CDR3 protein has one entry. The sample includes 100,000 to 150,000 distinct CDR3 sequences, roughly 8.2% of them seen just once. This specimen comes from a study of T cells after yellow fever vaccination. Background on the study: In the case of low-cell-number fractions, SMART-Seq v4 Ultra Low Input was used for preparation. Findings of the study overall: Clones that expanded after primary vaccination mostly reappeared after the booster (just under 98% CD4, approximately 87% CD8).

The rearrangement joins TRBV10-3 to TRBJ2-7, with D maybe TRBD2 (5 bases). The clonotype was recovered from a man aged 18-30 years who received the YFV17D yellow fever vaccine. Sequencing used CD8+ T cells sorted from PBMCs, obtained on the day of the yellow fever booster vaccination. The CDR3 DNA reads TGTGCCACGGGGAGCGGTTACGAGCAGTACGTC. Its translation: CATGSGYEQYV.